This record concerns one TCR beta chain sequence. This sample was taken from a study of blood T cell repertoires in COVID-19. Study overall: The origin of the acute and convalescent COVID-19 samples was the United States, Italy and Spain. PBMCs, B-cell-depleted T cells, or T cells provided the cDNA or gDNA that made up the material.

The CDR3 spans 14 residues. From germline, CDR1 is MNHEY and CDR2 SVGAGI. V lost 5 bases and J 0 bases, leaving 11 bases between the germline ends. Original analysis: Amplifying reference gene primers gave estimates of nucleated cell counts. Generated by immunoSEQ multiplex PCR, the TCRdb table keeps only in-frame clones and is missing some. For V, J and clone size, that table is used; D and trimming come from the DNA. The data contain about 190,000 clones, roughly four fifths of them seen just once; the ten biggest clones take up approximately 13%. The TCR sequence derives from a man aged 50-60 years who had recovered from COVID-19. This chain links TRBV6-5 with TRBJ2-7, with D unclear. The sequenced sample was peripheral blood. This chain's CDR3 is CASSPRTTSYEQYF. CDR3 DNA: TGTGCCAGCAGTCCCCGTACTACCTCCTACGAGCAGTACTTC.